This T cell receptor (beta chain) was identified during a study of cytomegalovirus exposure and HLA in healthy donors. Regarding the study as a whole: While the bulk of TCR sequences proved rare, some public TCRs turned up in many donors. Later analysis identified several of the most significant clusters that appeared linked to common viral pathogens. For presence/absence analyses, sequencing depth was assumed to be roughly uniform across donors.

The table lists this clone with a count of one. The target antigen is unknown. Trimming cost V 2 bases and J 6 bases, with 2 bases left between them. Germline CDR1 reads DFQATT; CDR2 reads SNEGSKA (reference sequence). This CDR3 is 10 amino acids long. Use of 60 Vbeta and 13 Jbeta primers characterized the PCR. Only in-frame clones appear in the TCRdb table, and some are missing; sequencing was by immunoSEQ multiplex PCR. The data hold 85,000 to 100,000 clones, with around 80% observed a single time. This clonotype originated in a human donor in good health. This chain links TRBV20-1 with TRBJ2-1; the D is unclear. Sample: PBMCs. CDR3 sequence: CSARLNEQFF. In DNA form, the CDR3 reads TGCAGTGCTAGACTCAATGAGCAGTTCTTC.